This entry lists 29 T cell receptor beta chains sequenced from one sample in a study of T cells after somatic rescue of genetic block. Libraries were prepared by immunoSEQ multiplex PCR; TCRdb keeps only in-frame clonotypes and omits some of them. The data hold around 64,000 clones, with roughly nine tenths observed a single time. Sequenced: peripheral blood mononuclear cells (PBMCs). The source of these receptors is a man in his forties or fifties.

This rearrangement joins TRBV9 to TRBJ2-3, with 10 bases that match TRBD2. With V trimmed by 1 base and J by 0 bases, 8 bases remained unmatched. The CDR3 extends over 18 amino acids. Germline V gene lookup returns CDR1 SGDLS and CDR2 YYNGEE. The chain's CDR3 is CASSVSLAGVLSTDTQYF. CDR3 DNA sequence: TGTGCCAGCAGCGTAAGTCTAGCGGGGGTACTTAGCACAGATACGCAGTATTTT.

The rearrangement joins TRBV6-5 to TRBJ2-5, with 12 bases lining up with TRBD1. J lost 4 bases, V lost 2 bases, and 5 bases had no gene match. This CDR3 is 16 amino acids long. Germline CDR1 and CDR2: MNHEY and SVGAGI. The CDR3: CASSYGDRGRGETQYF. The CDR3 DNA reads as TGTGCCAGCAGTTACGGGGACAGGGGGCGAGGAGAGACCCAGTACTTC.

The gene calls are TRBV6-6 and TRBJ2-7; tentative D call: TRBD1 (6 bases). CDR1 MNHNY and CDR2 SVGAGI come from the germline V gene (reference sequence). The CDR3 has 13 amino acids. Between the trimmed V and J ends, which lost 7 bases and 2 bases, there was a span of 12 bases. CDR3 bases: TGTGCCAGCACCCCGGACAGCACCTACGAGCAGTACTTC. This translates into CASTPDSTYEQYF.

The rearrangement links TRBV9 to TRBJ2-2; 11 bases align to TRBD1. CDR3 length: 15 residues. CDR1 and CDR2 from the germline V gene are SGDLS and YYNGEE. V trimming: 4 bases; J trimming: 8 bases; junction bases outside the gene matches: 7. This CDR3 is CASSPWDRGVGELFF. CDR3 nucleotides: TGTGCCAGCAGCCCCTGGGACAGGGGGGTGGGGGAGCTGTTTTTT.

V and J are TRBV28 and TRBJ1-1; D may be TRBD1 (6 bases). V was shortened by 10 bases and J by 1 base, with 16 bases between the two germline ends. CDR1 and CDR2 (germline): MDHEN, SYDVKM. CDR3 size: 14 residues. Here the CDR3 reads CATIQGHRNTEAFF. The CDR3, as DNA: TGTGCCACTATACAGGGACACAGGAACACTGAAGCTTTCTTT.

This clone was seen a single time. The V and J genes are TRBV27 and TRBJ2-7; TRBD2 agrees at 12 bases. The CDR3 is 15 amino acids. The junction had 5 bases not matched to a gene; V was cut back by 5 bases and J by 3 bases. Germline-derived CDR1 and CDR2 are MNHEY and SMNVEV (reference sequence). The CDR3 sequence is CASSTPTSGGYEQYF. In DNA, the CDR3 is TGTGCCAGCAGTACGCCGACTAGCGGGGGCTACGAGCAGTACTTC.

V usage is TRBV11-2 and J usage is TRBJ2-7, with 8 bases aligning to TRBD1. The CDR3 runs 15 residues. Germline V lookup: CDR1 SGHAT, CDR2 FQNNGV. Trimming took 5 bases from V and 0 from J; bases not matched to a gene: 6. CDR3 residues: CASSLDRVSSYEQYF. Here the CDR3 DNA reads TGTGCCAGCAGCCTGGACAGGGTGAGCTCCTACGAGCAGTACTTC.

V is TRBV6-6 and J is TRBJ2-3; 7 positions match TRBD2. V lost 3 bases, J lost 0 bases, and 0 bases stayed unmatched. This CDR3 contains 14 residues. Germline CDR1 reads MNHNY; CDR2 reads SVGAGI (reference sequence). In DNA, the CDR3 is TGTGCCAGCAGTTATAGCGGGAGCACAGATACGCAGTATTTT. Encoded protein: CASSYSGSTDTQYF.

This clone has just one count. The chain recombines TRBV6-6 with TRBJ2-1; weak D call: TRBD1 (6 bases). Germline values: CDR1 MNHNY, CDR2 SVGAGI (reference sequence). Deletions cut 5 bases from V and 5 bases from J, with 16 bases between. The CDR3 contains 15 residues. CDR3 in DNA: TGTGCCAGCAGTGCTCAGGGGTTGATGAACAATGAGCAGTTCTTC. Its protein product is CASSAQGLMNNEQFF.

J is TRBJ2-5 and V is TRBV9; D unresolved. V gave up 4 bases and J gave up 0 bases, with 13 bases separating them. This CDR3 has 15 residues. Germline CDR1 and CDR2: SGDLS and YYNGEE. CDR3 coding DNA: TGTGCCAGCAGCCTTGCCTGGGGATACCAAGAGACCCAGTACTTC. Translated, it gives CASSLAWGYQETQYF.

This chain uses TRBV15 with TRBJ1-5; D is possibly TRBD1 (6 bases). The CDR3 extends over 16 amino acids. Germline CDR1 is LNHNV and CDR2 is YYDKDF (reference sequence). Trimming shortened V by 0 bases and J by 5 bases, and 14 bases separated the two germline ends. The CDR3 region has the DNA TGTGCCACCAGCAGAGATAACCAGGGGAGGGATCAGCCCCAGCATTTT. It translates to CATSRDNQGRDQPQHF.

The chain couples TRBV28 to TRBJ1-1; D may be TRBD1 (5 bases). The V gene lost 7 bases and the J gene lost 1 base, with 16 bases spanning the gap. Per the germline V gene, CDR1 is MDHEN and CDR2 is SYDVKM. CDR3 size: 15 residues. The CDR3 spells CASTPMDITNTEAFF. In DNA, the CDR3 is TGTGCCAGCACGCCGATGGACATTACGAACACTGAAGCTTTCTTT.

The rearrangement joins TRBV4-1 to TRBJ2-1; TRBD2 agrees at 8 bases. V was clipped by 1 base and J by 0 bases; unmatched bases: 2. The CDR3 contains 16 residues. Germline lookup yields CDR1 MGHRA and CDR2 YSYEKL. The CDR3 sequence: CASSQVGTSSYNEQFF. CDR3 nucleotide sequence: TGCGCCAGCAGCCAAGTGGGGACTAGCTCCTACAATGAGCAGTTCTTC.

The chain employs TRBV5-4 and TRBJ1-1, with TRBD1 identical over 8 bases. Germline values: CDR1 SGHNT, CDR2 YYREEE (reference sequence). The CDR3 covers 16 residues. Losses at the gene ends were 2 bases for V and 5 bases for J; bases not matched to a gene: 11. This chain's CDR3 is CASSFPPTGGGTEAFF. The CDR3 DNA is TGTGCCAGCAGCTTTCCCCCTACAGGGGGGGGAACTGAAGCTTTCTTT.

V usage is TRBV14 and J usage is TRBJ2-5; the D gene could be TRBD1 or TRBD2 (6 bases each). The ends were cut back, 1 base at V and 6 bases at J, with 15 bases in the middle. This CDR3 is built from 15 residues. Germline loops: CDR1 SGHDN, CDR2 FVKESK. The CDR3 region is CASSQVPGARQTQYF. In DNA form, the CDR3 reads TGTGCCAGCAGCCAAGTTCCGGGGGCTCGACAGACCCAGTACTTC.

The chain couples TRBV7-9 to TRBJ2-7; 9 bases map to TRBD1. This CDR3 is built from 14 residues. Germline CDR1 is SEHNR and CDR2 is FQNEAQ (reference sequence). V shed 5 bases and J 5 bases; nucleotides not matched to a gene: 7. Here the CDR3 reads CASSHPDRGDEQYF. The CDR3 DNA reads TGTGCCAGCAGCCACCCGGACAGGGGCGACGAGCAGTACTTC.

This chain links TRBV6-5 with TRBJ2-5; TRBD1 matches at 7 bases. The V gene end was trimmed by 5 bases and the J gene end by 2 bases; junction bases not matched to a gene: 5. The CDR3 contains 14 residues. Germline CDR1 is MNHEY and CDR2 is SVGAGI. DNA for the CDR3: TGTGCCAGCAGTCTCCTCAGGGGGCAAGAGACCCAGTACTTC. Translating it yields CASSLLRGQETQYF.

V is TRBV5-1 and J is TRBJ1-5; a possible D gene is TRBD1 (5 bases). CDR3 length equals 13 residues. Trimming shortened V by 7 bases and J by 3 bases, and 11 bases separated the two germline ends. From germline, CDR1 is SGHRS and CDR2 YFSETQ. Written as DNA, the CDR3 is TGCGCCAGCCGTGACAGCATCAATCAGCCCCAGCATTTT. Translating gives CASRDSINQPQHF.

The chain is built from TRBV6-6 and TRBJ1-3; TRBD1 might be the D (5 bases). V was clipped by 4 bases and J by 4 bases, with 11 bases between them. From germline, CDR1 is MNHNY and CDR2 SVGAGI (reference sequence). The CDR3 spans 14 residues. Here the CDR3 reads CASSSGLSGNTIYF. The CDR3, as DNA: TGTGCCAGCAGTTCAGGGTTGTCGGGAAACACCATATATTTT.

The chain carries TRBV10-3 and TRBJ2-3; D remains unclear. The ends were cut back, 0 bases at V and 4 bases at J, with 5 bases in the middle. Looked up from germline, CDR1 is ENHRY and CDR2 is SYGVKD. The CDR3 runs to 13 residues. Here the CDR3 reads CAISESVADTQYF. The CDR3 DNA follows: TGTGCCATCAGTGAGTCTGTTGCAGATACGCAGTATTTT.

The rearrangement links TRBV7-2 to TRBJ2-1; 10 nucleotides agree with TRBD2. J gave up 8 bases and V 4 bases, and 5 bases lay outside the gene matches. Germline CDR1 reads SGHTA; CDR2 reads FQGNSA. The CDR3 consists of 14 residues. CDR3 region: CASSSRLAGDEQFF. The CDR3, as DNA: TGTGCCAGCAGCTCAAGACTAGCGGGCGATGAGCAGTTCTTC. The entire variable domain, with the rest obtained from reference TRBV7-2 and TRBJ2-1, is as follows: GAGVSQSPSNKVTEKGKDVELRCDPISGHTALYWYRQSLGQGLEFLIYFQGNSAPDKSGLPSDRFSAERTGGSVSTLTIQRTQQEDSAVYLCASSSRLAGDEQFFGPGTRLTVL.

V usage is TRBV28 and J usage is TRBJ2-1; 8 bases are shared with TRBD1. V lost 5 bases, J lost 2 bases, and 11 bases stayed unmatched. This CDR3 is 17 amino acids long. From germline, CDR1 is MDHEN and CDR2 SYDVKM. CDR3 nucleotides: TGTGCCAGCAGTCCCAGGACAGGGATCGTGACCTACAATGAGCAGTTCTTC. Its translation is CASSPRTGIVTYNEQFF.

This chain uses TRBV25-1 with TRBJ1-1; 8 nucleotides agree with TRBD1. Germline-derived CDR1 and CDR2 are MGHDK and SYGVNS. The CDR3 totals 14 residues. The junction had 6 bases not matched to a gene; V was cut back by 5 bases and J by 4 bases. CDR3 DNA sequence: TGTGCCAGCAGTCGTGGCAGGGGGCTCACTGAAGCTTTCTTT. Translating it yields CASSRGRGLTEAFF.

CDR3 in amino acids: CASRVIGLAGDEQFF. Written as DNA, the CDR3 is TGTGCCAGCAGGGTTATTGGACTAGCGGGGGATGAGCAGTTCTTC. The chain recombines TRBV2 with TRBJ2-1, with 13 bases fitting TRBD2. The V gene's germline CDR1 is SNHLY and CDR2 FYNNEI. CDR3 length equals 15 residues. V lost 6 bases and J lost 8; bases outside the gene matches: 7.

V gene TRBV7-9 combines with J gene TRBJ1-1; no firm D call. CDR1 SEHNR and CDR2 FQNEAQ come from the germline V gene (reference sequence). V was pared by 5 bases and J by 2 bases, with 12 bases between. This CDR3 spans 14 amino acids. CDR3 in amino acids: CASSQGLGNTEAFF. DNA for the CDR3: TGTGCCAGCAGCCAAGGCCTCGGCAACACTGAAGCTTTCTTT.

The chain links TRBV28 to TRBJ1-4; 8 bases line up with TRBD1. The CDR3 spans 15 residues. The germline CDR1 and CDR2 sequences are MDHEN and SYDVKM. V shed 4 bases and J 3 bases; nucleotides not matched to a gene: 4. Here the CDR3 reads CASSSQGASNEKLFF. The CDR3 region has the DNA TGTGCCAGCAGTTCGCAGGGGGCTTCTAATGAAAAACTGTTTTTT. The complete variable domain, with remaining parts taken from reference TRBV28 and TRBJ1-4, reads DVKVTQSSRYLVKRTGEKVFLECVQDMDHENMFWYRQDPGLGLRLIYFSYDVKMKEKGDIPEGYSVSREKKERFSLILESASTNQTSMYLCASSSQGASNEKLFFGSGTQLSVL.

CDR3 amino acids: CASSEAPDLQLEKLFF. The DNA of the CDR3 is TGTGCCAGCAGTGAAGCGCCAGATCTACAGCTAGAAAAACTGTTTTTT. The chain is built from TRBV6-1 and TRBJ1-4; D is ambiguous. Germline V CDR1 and CDR2: MNHNS, SASEGT. This CDR3 spans 16 amino acids. V lost 0 bases and J 8 bases, leaving 16 bases between the germline ends.

This clone was seen once. The chain employs TRBV5-1 and TRBJ2-5, with unresolved D. Trimming stripped 0 bases from V and 1 base from J, with 10 bases between. The V gene's germline CDR1 is SGHRS and CDR2 YFSETQ. The CDR3 totals 15 residues. This CDR3 reads CASSLASRPQETQYF. In DNA, the CDR3 is TGCGCCAGCAGCTTGGCGTCTCGCCCCCAAGAGACCCAGTACTTC.

V gene TRBV18 combines with J gene TRBJ2-7; 7 bases align to TRBD1. The CDR3 is 13 residues long. Looked up from germline, CDR1 is KGHSH and CDR2 is LQKENI. The V segment lost 6 bases and the J segment 6 bases; nucleotides outside the gene matches: 8. The CDR3 reads CASSSFRQGEQYF. In DNA form, the CDR3 reads TGTGCCAGCTCCAGCTTTCGACAGGGCGAGCAGTACTTC.